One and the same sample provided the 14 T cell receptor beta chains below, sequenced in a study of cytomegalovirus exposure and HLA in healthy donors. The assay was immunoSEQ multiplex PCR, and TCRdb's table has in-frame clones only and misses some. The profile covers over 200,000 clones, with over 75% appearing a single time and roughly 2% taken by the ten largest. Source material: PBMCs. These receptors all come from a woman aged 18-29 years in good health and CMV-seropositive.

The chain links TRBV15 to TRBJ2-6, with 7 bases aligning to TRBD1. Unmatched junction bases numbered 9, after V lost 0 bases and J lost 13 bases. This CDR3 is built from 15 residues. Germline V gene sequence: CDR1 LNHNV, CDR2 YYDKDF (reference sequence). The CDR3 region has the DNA TGTGCCACCAGCAGAGACCGGGTAGGGGGCTGGGTCCTGACTTTC. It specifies CATSRDRVGGWVLTF.

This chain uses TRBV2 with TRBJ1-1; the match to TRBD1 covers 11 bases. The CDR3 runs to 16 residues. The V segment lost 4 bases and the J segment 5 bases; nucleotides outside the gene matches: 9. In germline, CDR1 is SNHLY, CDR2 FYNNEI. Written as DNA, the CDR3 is TGTGCCAGCAGTGCCTGGGACAGGGGGGTACAAACTGAAGCTTTCTTT. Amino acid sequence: CASSAWDRGVQTEAFF.

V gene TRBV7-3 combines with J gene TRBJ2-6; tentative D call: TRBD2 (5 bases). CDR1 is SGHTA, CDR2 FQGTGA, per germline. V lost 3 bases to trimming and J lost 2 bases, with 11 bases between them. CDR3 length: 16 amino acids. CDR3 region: CASSLMRRTGANVLTF. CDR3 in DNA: TGTGCCAGCAGCTTGATGAGGAGGACTGGGGCCAACGTCCTGACTTTC.

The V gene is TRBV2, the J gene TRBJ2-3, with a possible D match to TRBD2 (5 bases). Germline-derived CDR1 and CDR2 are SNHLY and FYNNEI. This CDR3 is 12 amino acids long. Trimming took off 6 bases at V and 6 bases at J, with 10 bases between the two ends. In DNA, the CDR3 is TGTGCCAGCAGCCCCTCGGGGGATACGCAGTATTTT. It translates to CASSPSGDTQYF.

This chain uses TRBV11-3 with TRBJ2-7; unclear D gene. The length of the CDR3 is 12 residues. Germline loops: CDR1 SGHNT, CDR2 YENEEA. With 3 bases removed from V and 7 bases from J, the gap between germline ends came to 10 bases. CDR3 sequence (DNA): TGTGCCAGCAGCTTTTTTGCGGATGAGCAGTACTTC. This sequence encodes CASSFFADEQYF.

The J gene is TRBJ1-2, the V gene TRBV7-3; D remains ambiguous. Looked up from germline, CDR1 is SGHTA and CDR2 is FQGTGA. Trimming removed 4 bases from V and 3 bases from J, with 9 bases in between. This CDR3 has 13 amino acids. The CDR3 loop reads CASSSNSYYGYTF. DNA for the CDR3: TGTGCCAGCAGCTCCAACAGTTACTATGGCTACACCTTC.

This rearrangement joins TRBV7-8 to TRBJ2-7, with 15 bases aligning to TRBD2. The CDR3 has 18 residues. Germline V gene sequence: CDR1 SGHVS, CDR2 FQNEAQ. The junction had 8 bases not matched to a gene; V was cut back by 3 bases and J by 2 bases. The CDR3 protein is CASSLRGLAGGKPYEQYF. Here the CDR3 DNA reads TGTGCCAGCAGCTTGCGGGGACTAGCGGGAGGAAAGCCCTACGAGCAGTACTTC.

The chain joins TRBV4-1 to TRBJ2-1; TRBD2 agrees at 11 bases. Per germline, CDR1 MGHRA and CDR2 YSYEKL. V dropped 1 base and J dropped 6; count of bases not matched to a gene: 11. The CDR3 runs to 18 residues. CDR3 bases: TGCGCCAGCAGCCAAGGGGCGGCTAGCGGGAGGAGGGGCAATGAGCAGTTCTTC. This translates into CASSQGAASGRRGNEQFF.

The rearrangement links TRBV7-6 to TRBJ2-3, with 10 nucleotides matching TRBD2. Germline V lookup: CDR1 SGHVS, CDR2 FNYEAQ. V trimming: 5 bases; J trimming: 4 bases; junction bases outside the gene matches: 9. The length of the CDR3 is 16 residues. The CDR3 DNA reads TGTGCCAGCAGCACCCCTGCGCTAGCGGGAGCAGATACGCAGTATTTT. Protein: CASSTPALAGADTQYF.

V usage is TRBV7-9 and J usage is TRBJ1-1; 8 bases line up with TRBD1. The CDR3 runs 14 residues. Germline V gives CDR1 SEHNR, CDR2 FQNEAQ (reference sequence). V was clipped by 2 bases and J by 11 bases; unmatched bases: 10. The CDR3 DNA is TGTGCCAGCAGCTTATCGTCCCGTGGGGACAGGGCTTTCTTT. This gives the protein CASSLSSRGDRAFF. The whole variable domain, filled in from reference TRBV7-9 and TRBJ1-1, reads DTGVSQNPRHKITKRGQNVTFRCDPISEHNRLYWYRQTLGQGPEFLTYFQNEAQLEKSRLLSDRFSAERPKGSFSTLEIQRTEQGDSAMYLCASSLSSRGDRAFFGQGTRLTVV.

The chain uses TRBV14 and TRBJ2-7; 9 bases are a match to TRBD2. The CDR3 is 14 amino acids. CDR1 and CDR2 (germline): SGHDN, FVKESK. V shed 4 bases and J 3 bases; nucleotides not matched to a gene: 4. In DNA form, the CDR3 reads TGTGCCAGCAGCCGGGGAGCGGGGGGCTACGAGCAGTACTTC. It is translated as CASSRGAGGYEQYF.

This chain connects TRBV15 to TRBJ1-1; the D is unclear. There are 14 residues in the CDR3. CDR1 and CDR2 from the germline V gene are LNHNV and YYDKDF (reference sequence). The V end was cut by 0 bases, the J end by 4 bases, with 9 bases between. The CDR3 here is CATSRDGEVTEAFF. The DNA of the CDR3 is TGTGCCACCAGCAGAGACGGAGAGGTCACTGAAGCTTTCTTT.

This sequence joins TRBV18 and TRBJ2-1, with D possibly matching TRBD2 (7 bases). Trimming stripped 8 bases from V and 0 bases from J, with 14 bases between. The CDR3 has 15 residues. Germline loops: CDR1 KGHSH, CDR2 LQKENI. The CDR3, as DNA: TGTGCCAGCCAGGGAGGGGGTAGCTCCTACAATGAGCAGTTCTTC. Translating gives CASQGGGSSYNEQFF. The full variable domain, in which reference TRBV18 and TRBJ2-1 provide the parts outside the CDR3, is NAGVMQNPRHLVRRRGQEARLRCSPMKGHSHVYWYRQLPEEGLKFMVYLQKENIIDESGMPKERFSAEFPKEGPSILRIQQVVRGDSAAYFCASQGGGSSYNEQFFGPGTRLTVL.

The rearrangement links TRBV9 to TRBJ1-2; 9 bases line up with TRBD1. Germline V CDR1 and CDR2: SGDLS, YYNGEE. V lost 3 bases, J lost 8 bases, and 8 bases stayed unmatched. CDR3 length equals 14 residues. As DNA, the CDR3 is TGTGCCAGCAGCGCCCAGACAGGGGGTGAAGGCTACACCTTC. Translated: CASSAQTGGEGYTF.